This TCR beta chain was sequenced in a study of blood T cell repertoires in COVID-19. Whole-study context: Some COVID-19 samples were acute and others convalescent; all came from the United States, Italy and Spain. PBMCs, B-cell-depleted T cells, or T cells provided the cDNA or gDNA that made up the material.

Under the authors' procedure: Estimates of nucleated cell counts were drawn from the amplification of reference gene primers. TCRdb's copy holds only in-frame clones and misses some; the assay was immunoSEQ multiplex PCR. The DNA was the basis for D and trimming; V, J and clone size are from that table. Of approximately 170,000 clones listed, around 89% were seen once; the top ten hold 20% to 30%. The CDR3 is 11 residues long. V lost 7 bases and J lost 2, with 5 bases in between. Looked up from germline, CDR1 is MNHEY and CDR2 is SVGAGI. Sequenced material: peripheral blood. This receptor was identified in a man in his fifties or sixties with acute or convalescent COVID-19. The genes are TRBV6-5 and TRBJ1-1; D call uncertain. CDR3 in amino acids: CASMTNTEAFF. CDR3 coding DNA: TGTGCCAGCATGACTAACACTGAAGCTTTCTTT.